This T cell receptor beta chain was retrieved from a study of OX40 agonist ivuxolimab in advanced cancers. Study-level background: A partial response was reached by three patients: one with hepatocellular carcinoma and two with cutaneous melanoma.

On this clone itself: Its target is unknown.

Germline V gene data show CDR1 as SGHTA and CDR2 as FQGNSA. The CDR3 totals 15 residues. With V trimmed by 3 bases and J by 4 bases, 5 bases remained unmatched. Findings and limits, study-wide: Among patients with partial responses at 0.1-3.0 mg/kg, clonal expansion was among the lowest. Low normalized clonal expansion also occurred in some nonresponding patients. At 0.1 to 3.0 mg/kg and by week 6, clonal expansion occurred in CD4+ and CD8+ blood T cells.

Method: immunoSEQ multiplex PCR; TCRdb's copy keeps in-frame clones and lacks some. The repertoire holds tens of thousands of clones, with approximately 84% as singletons. Sequences were derived from CD4+ or CD8+ T cells sorted from blood, sampled in a trial of the OX40 agonist ivuxolimab. The chain employs TRBV7-2 and TRBJ2-5, with 10 nucleotides matching TRBD2. This TCR was recovered from an adult with an advanced solid tumor such as melanoma, head and neck, liver or kidney cancer. CDR3 loop: CASSFQRGGGETQYF. CDR3 nucleotide sequence: TGTGCCAGCAGCTTTCAGCGGGGGGGCGGAGAGACCCAGTACTTC. Full variable domain (remainder filled in from reference TRBV7-2 and TRBJ2-5): GAGVSQSPSNKVTEKGKDVELRCDPISGHTALYWYRQSLGQGLEFLIYFQGNSAPDKSGLPSDRFSAERTGGSVSTLTIQRTQQEDSAVYLCASSFQRGGGETQYFGPGTRLLVL.